These 21 T cell receptor beta chains were sequenced from one sample in a study of T cell changes during pregnancy in multiple sclerosis. The table came from immunoSEQ multiplex PCR; TCRdb's copy has only in-frame clones and leaves some out. Among under 40,000 clones listed, 90% to 95% were seen once. The sample in question was CD4+ T cells from peripheral blood mononuclear cells, obtained in the second trimester of pregnancy. The receptors shown here come from a female donor with multiple sclerosis, enrolled in a pregnancy study.

This chain joins TRBV6-5 and TRBJ1-3, with 10 bases fitting TRBD1. The V segment lost 6 bases and the J segment 4 bases; nucleotides outside the gene matches: 6. The germline gives CDR1 MNHEY, CDR2 SVGAGI. This CDR3 contains 15 residues. Written as DNA, the CDR3 is TGTGCCAGCAGGCGACAGGGGGCGGTCGGAAACACCATATATTTT. Its translation: CASRRQGAVGNTIYF.

The genes are TRBV7-2 and TRBJ2-7; the D gene is possibly TRBD2 (5 bases). CDR3 length: 12 residues. Germline CDR1 SGHTA, CDR2 FQGNSA. The ends were cut back, 5 bases at V and 6 bases at J, with 11 bases in the middle. CDR3 in DNA: TGTGCCAGCAGCGACTACTTAGGCGAGCAGTACTTC. This translates into CASSDYLGEQYF.

The chain couples TRBV4-2 to TRBJ2-2; maybe TRBD2 (6 bases). The length of the CDR3 is 17 residues. V dropped 0 bases and J dropped 2 bases, with 13 bases sitting between them. The V gene's germline CDR1 is LGHNA and CDR2 YNFKEQ. CDR3 in amino acids: CASSQDGGLANTGELFF. CDR3 DNA sequence: TGTGCCAGCAGCCAAGATGGGGGACTGGCAAACACCGGGGAGCTGTTTTTT.

The chain is built from TRBV5-1 and TRBJ1-6; a possible D gene is TRBD1 (5 bases). The CDR3 loop spans 15 amino acids. Trimming removed 1 base from V and 12 bases from J, with 17 bases in between. The germline gives CDR1 SGHRS, CDR2 YFSETQ. CDR3 bases: TGCGCCAGCAGCTTGTACAGCTCCTCGGGGGGACCCCTCCACTTT. This sequence encodes CASSLYSSSGGPLHF.

CDR3 coding DNA: TGTGCCAGCAGTTTATCGGTCGACAGTATCAAGACCCAGTACTTC. Translation: CASSLSVDSIKTQYF. V usage is TRBV27 and J usage is TRBJ2-5; D might be TRBD1 (5 bases). Germline CDR1 reads MNHEY; CDR2 reads SMNVEV (reference sequence). The V and J ends lost 0 bases and 6 bases respectively, with 14 bases between them. The CDR3 runs 15 residues.

The chain joins TRBV27 to TRBJ2-5, with D unresolved. Trimming took 6 bases from V and 1 from J, leaving 27 bases between them. There are 19 residues in the CDR3. The V gene's germline CDR1 is MNHEY and CDR2 SMNVEV (reference sequence). DNA for the CDR3: TGTGCCAGCAGCCGACATTCAATCAACCCCCAGATTGCCCAAGAGACCCAGTACTTC. The encoded protein is CASSRHSINPQIAQETQYF.

The gene calls are TRBV12-5 and TRBJ2-7; 9 bases are a match to TRBD1. The J segment lost 6 bases and the V segment lost 5 bases, leaving 17 bases of the junction unmatched. The CDR3 contains 17 residues. Germline V lookup: CDR1 LGHNT, CDR2 FRNRAP. The CDR3 DNA reads as TGTGCTAGTGGTGCCAGACCCCCGGGACAGGGAATCTCCGAGCAGTACTTC. Amino acid sequence: CASGARPPGQGISEQYF.

The rearrangement uses TRBV10-3 and TRBJ1-1; unclear D gene. The CDR3 has 17 amino acids. Germline V lookup: CDR1 ENHRY, CDR2 SYGVKD. The V end lost 0 bases, the J end lost 0 bases, and 14 bases lay between the germline ends. In nucleotides, the CDR3 is TGTGCCATCAGTGAGTCGCCAGGTGGTGTCATGAACACTGAAGCTTTCTTT. Protein product: CAISESPGGVMNTEAFF.

This chain connects TRBV2 to TRBJ2-2; a weak D match, TRBD1 (5 bases). The V and J ends lost 2 bases and 3 bases respectively, with 7 bases between them. CDR3 size: 14 residues. Germline CDR1 and CDR2: SNHLY and FYNNEI. The CDR3 DNA is TGTGCCAGCAGTGAAAGCAGGGACACCGGGGAGCTGTTTTTT. Its protein is CASSESRDTGELFF.

This chain connects TRBV10-2 to TRBJ1-5, with D hard to call. CDR1 and CDR2 (germline): WSHSY, SAAADI. The CDR3 loop spans 12 amino acids. Between the trimmed V and J ends, which lost 6 bases and 5 bases, there was a span of 8 bases. Written as DNA, the CDR3 is TGCGCCAGCAGCCTCCCGTATCAGCCCCAGCATTTT. It yields the protein CASSLPYQPQHF.

This clone was observed a few times. The rearrangement links TRBV14 to TRBJ1-2, with a tentative D call TRBD1 (6 bases). The CDR3 is 14 amino acids. CDR1 is SGHDN and CDR2 is FVKESK in the germline V gene. The V end was cut by 5 bases, the J end by 5 bases, with 15 bases between. DNA for the CDR3: TGTGCCAGCAGCACCCGGACAGTTCAATATGGCTACACCTTC. Translation: CASSTRTVQYGYTF. The full variable domain, in which reference TRBV14 and TRBJ1-2 provide the parts outside the CDR3, is EAGVTQFPSHSVIEKGQTVTLRCDPISGHDNLYWYRRVMGKEIKFLLHFVKESKQDESGMPNNRFLAERTGGTYSTLKVQPAELEDSGVYFCASSTRTVQYGYTFGSGTRLTVV.

V is TRBV7-2 and J is TRBJ2-5; 7 positions match TRBD2. The germline V gene encodes CDR1 SGHTA and CDR2 FQGNSA. V was pared by 6 bases and J by 5 bases, with 12 bases of the junction left unmatched. The CDR3 has 15 amino acids. CDR3 region: CASSYRSGGSETQYF. CDR3 bases: TGTGCCAGCAGTTATAGGTCGGGGGGATCGGAGACCCAGTACTTC.

This clone turned up a few times. The V and J genes are TRBV7-3 and TRBJ1-2; no reliable D call. CDR3 size: 13 residues. The ends were cut back, 5 bases at V and 6 bases at J, with 13 bases in the middle. Germline CDR1 is SGHTA and CDR2 is FQGTGA. In DNA, the CDR3 is TGTGCCAGCAGCGAGAGCCATTTGCATGGCTACACCTTC. Translating it yields CASSESHLHGYTF.

The rearrangement uses TRBV6-1 and TRBJ2-1, with 10 bases lining up with TRBD2. The trim removed 2 bases at V and 9 bases at J, leaving 4 bases unmatched. This CDR3 comprises 14 residues. From germline, CDR1 is MNHNS and CDR2 SASEGT. In DNA, the CDR3 is TGTGCCAGCAGTGAAACTAGCGGGACTGGTGAGCAGTTCTTC. Its protein is CASSETSGTGEQFF.

The chain recombines TRBV19 with TRBJ1-3; D possibly corresponds to TRBD1 (6 bases). Germline lookup yields CDR1 LNHDA and CDR2 SQIVND (reference sequence). The CDR3 runs to 17 residues. The V end was cut by 3 bases, the J end by 0 bases, with 15 bases between. DNA of the CDR3: TGTGCCAGTAGTATGGACAGTAGTTTTTTCTCTGGAAACACCATATATTTT. Protein sequence: CASSMDSSFFSGNTIYF.

J is TRBJ2-7 and V is TRBV18, with 7 bases fitting TRBD1. This CDR3 is built from 16 residues. V shed 4 bases, J shed 3 bases, and the junction held 12 bases outside the gene matches. Germline lookup yields CDR1 KGHSH and CDR2 LQKENI. CDR3 residues: CASSLLGRTGHYEQYF. The CDR3 DNA reads TGTGCCAGCTCACTTTTGGGGCGGACAGGTCACTACGAGCAGTACTTC.

V and J are TRBV6-1 and TRBJ2-3; D is perhaps TRBD2 (6 bases). This CDR3 spans 14 amino acids. CDR1 MNHNS and CDR2 SASEGT come from the germline V gene. V lost 6 bases and J 2 bases, leaving 12 bases between the germline ends. This CDR3 is CASRAGTDTDTQYF. The CDR3 DNA is TGTGCCAGCAGGGCCGGGACTGACACAGATACGCAGTATTTT.

The CDR3 region is CASSEKLIAVQYF. The CDR3 DNA follows: TGTGCCAGCAGTGAAAAGTTGATAGCGGTGCAGTATTTT. The chain recombines TRBV2 with TRBJ2-3; the D gene is possibly TRBD2 (6 bases). Germline V CDR1 and CDR2: SNHLY, FYNNEI. V was cut by 2 bases and J by 11 bases, with 14 bases left in between. The CDR3 sequence is 13 residues long.

The rearrangement joins TRBV7-9 to TRBJ1-2; 8 bases are shared with TRBD1. V lost 4 bases and J lost 3; bases outside the gene matches: 7. The CDR3 spans 15 residues. Germline assignment: CDR1 SEHNR and CDR2 FQNEAQ (reference sequence). The CDR3 bases are TGTGCCAGCAGCTCGGGACAGGAGACTTACTATGGCTACACCTTC. Protein product: CASSSGQETYYGYTF.

The V and J genes are TRBV7-2 and TRBJ2-7; 11 nucleotides match TRBD2. This CDR3 has 14 amino acids. The ends lost 5 bases at V and 3 bases at J; junction bases unmatched: 3. CDR1 and CDR2 (germline): SGHTA, FQGNSA. In DNA, the CDR3 is TGTGCCAGCAGCGTCACTAGCGGGGGCTACGAGCAGTACTTC. It encodes CASSVTSGGYEQYF.

The chain is built from TRBV30 and TRBJ2-7; D not resolved. This CDR3 is 11 amino acids long. V was trimmed by 3 bases and J by 1 base, leaving 4 bases between them. Per the germline V gene, CDR1 is GTSNPN and CDR2 is SVGIG (reference sequence). The CDR3 DNA follows: TGTGCCTGGAGCCTATCCTACGAGCAGTACTTC. This sequence encodes CAWSLSYEQYF.